Below, 11 T cell receptor beta chains from the same sample are listed, as sequenced in a study of a mutant IDH1 vaccine in newly diagnosed glioma (dated by TCRdb to 2020 to 2023). The library was generated by the immunoSEQ multiplex PCR assay. TCRdb stores this immuneACCESS table with in-frame sequences only. Part of the clones is absent; in the studies checked, under half of the shortfall reflects unresolved V genes, and no reason is known for the rest. The sample records 25,000 to 35,000 clones, about four fifths of which are singletons. About 21% of the sample is taken by the ten largest. Read against the paper, the sample's time point label means: baseline, week 1 (first vaccination visit). The sample's treatment or condition label is to be understood as: pre-vaccination baseline after standard-of-care therapy. The source material was PBMCs, sampled from a glioma patient treated with radiotherapy, temozolomide or both. These TCRs come from a man under 40 with glioma.

V gene TRBV30 combines with J gene TRBJ2-1; D gene uncertain. CDR1 is GTSNPN, CDR2 SVGIG, per germline (reference sequence). Trimming removed 0 bases from V and 10 bases from J, with 19 bases in between. The CDR3 loop spans 15 amino acids. CDR3 DNA: TGTGCCTGGAGTGTAACCCTTGGTAGGTCGACGGAGCAGTTCTTC. Its translation: CAWSVTLGRSTEQFF.

The rearrangement links TRBV5-1 to TRBJ2-3, with TRBD2 matching 9 bases. The CDR3 extends over 15 amino acids. V gave up 1 base and J gave up 3 bases; unmatched junction bases: 3. Germline loops: CDR1 SGHRS, CDR2 YFSETQ. The CDR3 DNA follows: TGCGCCAGCAGCTTGACCAGCGGGAGGACAGATACGCAGTATTTT. Translated, it gives CASSLTSGRTDTQYF.

This chain links TRBV5-1 with TRBJ1-3, with D possibly being TRBD1 (6 bases). There are 15 residues in the CDR3. Germline V gene data show CDR1 as SGHRS and CDR2 as YFSETQ. Trimming took 5 bases from V and 0 from J, leaving 12 bases between them. CDR3 loop: CASSPLDSSGNTIYF. CDR3 bases: TGCGCCAGCAGTCCGCTGGACAGCTCTGGAAACACCATATATTTT.

The chain couples TRBV7-9 to TRBJ2-2, with D hard to call. The CDR3 totals 14 residues. V was shortened by 2 bases and J by 4 bases, with 8 bases between the two germline ends. Germline CDR1 and CDR2: SEHNR and FQNEAQ (reference sequence). CDR3 protein: CASSLFRATGELFF. DNA for the CDR3: TGTGCCAGCAGCTTATTTAGGGCCACCGGGGAGCTGTTTTTT.

The chain has TRBV10-3 and TRBJ2-7, with 8 bases lining up with TRBD2. The length of the CDR3 is 14 residues. J was trimmed by 3 bases and V by 4 bases; bases with no gene match: 5. Germline V gene lookup returns CDR1 ENHRY and CDR2 SYGVKD. CDR3 sequence: CAISALGGDYEQYF. The CDR3 region has the DNA TGTGCCATCAGTGCCCTCGGGGGGGACTACGAGCAGTACTTC.

This chain joins TRBV4-1 and TRBJ2-7; D is possibly TRBD1 (5 bases). With 1 base removed from V and 7 bases from J, the gap between germline ends came to 14 bases. This CDR3 has 14 amino acids. Germline CDR1 and CDR2: MGHRA and YSYEKL. The CDR3 sequence: CASSQVQADKEQYF. The CDR3 DNA follows: TGCGCCAGCAGCCAAGTACAGGCCGACAAGGAGCAGTACTTC.

The J gene is TRBJ1-1, the V gene TRBV7-3; no definite D call. The V gene's germline CDR1 is SGHTA and CDR2 FQGTGA. This CDR3 spans 14 amino acids. V gave up 0 bases and J gave up 5 bases, with 10 bases separating them. CDR3 residues: CASSLTGPGTEAFF. The CDR3 nucleotides read TGTGCCAGCAGCTTAACAGGGCCCGGGACTGAAGCTTTCTTT.

This clone occurred a few times. The V gene is TRBV6-5, the J gene TRBJ2-2; D might be TRBD2 (5 bases). The CDR3 extends over 12 amino acids. CDR1 is MNHEY and CDR2 is SVGAGI in the germline V gene. The V and J ends lost 6 bases and 7 bases respectively, with 9 bases between them. The CDR3 coding sequence is TGTGCCAGCAGCCCCCGGGGCGGGGAGCTGTTTTTT. Its translation: CASSPRGGELFF.

This clone was seen only once. The V gene is TRBV7-2, the J gene TRBJ2-7; D not resolved. The CDR3 contains 18 residues. Germline lookup yields CDR1 SGHTA and CDR2 FQGNSA. V dropped 4 bases and J dropped 11 bases, with 33 bases sitting between them. CDR3 region: CASSSALILLQASLLKYF. Here the CDR3 DNA reads TGTGCCAGCAGCTCCGCCTTAATACTACTCCAAGCATCCTTGTTGAAGTACTTC.

The chain carries TRBV27 and TRBJ2-2, with 13 bases identical to TRBD2. This CDR3 has 15 residues. V was clipped by 4 bases and J by 5 bases; unmatched bases: 1. CDR1 is MNHEY, CDR2 SMNVEV, per germline (reference sequence). As DNA, the CDR3 is TGTGCCAGCAGTTCGGGACTAGCGGGAACCGGGGAGCTGTTTTTT. This codes for CASSSGLAGTGELFF.

The chain combines TRBV2 with TRBJ2-7; 14 nucleotides align to TRBD2. CDR1 SNHLY and CDR2 FYNNEI come from the germline V gene. CDR3 length: 15 residues. J lost 0 bases, V lost 6 bases, and 1 base had no gene match. CDR3: CASRGTSGSSYEQYF. The CDR3 coding sequence is TGTGCCAGCAGGGGGACTAGCGGGAGCTCCTACGAGCAGTACTTC. Using reference TRBV2 and TRBJ2-7 for the parts outside the CDR3, the full variable domain is EPEVTQTPSHQVTQMGQEVILRCVPISNHLYFYWYRQILGQKVEFLVSFYNNEISEKSEIFDDQFSVERPDGSNFTLKIRSTKLEDSAMYFCASRGTSGSSYEQYFGPGTRLTVT.